The TCR beta chain described here comes from a study of blood T cell repertoires in COVID-19. For the study at large: The cDNA or gDNA used as material had been derived from T cells, B-cell-depleted T cells, or PBMCs.

Method: immunoSEQ multiplex PCR; TCRdb's copy keeps in-frame clones and lacks some. This table holds about 40,000 clones, 85% found once. A single count supports this clone. The V gene's germline CDR1 is SNHLY and CDR2 FYNNEI. The CDR3 spans 18 residues. The V gene lost 0 bases and the J gene lost 1 base, with 17 bases spanning the gap. Sequenced: peripheral blood. V is TRBV2 and J is TRBJ2-3, with TRBD2 as a possible D gene (5 bases). This TCR derives from a human donor in a cohort sampled during active COVID-19. In DNA form, the CDR3 reads TGTGCCAGCAGTGAAGCGGACTCTCTAGACCAACGCACAGATACGCAGTATTTT. Its translation is CASSEADSLDQRTDTQYF.